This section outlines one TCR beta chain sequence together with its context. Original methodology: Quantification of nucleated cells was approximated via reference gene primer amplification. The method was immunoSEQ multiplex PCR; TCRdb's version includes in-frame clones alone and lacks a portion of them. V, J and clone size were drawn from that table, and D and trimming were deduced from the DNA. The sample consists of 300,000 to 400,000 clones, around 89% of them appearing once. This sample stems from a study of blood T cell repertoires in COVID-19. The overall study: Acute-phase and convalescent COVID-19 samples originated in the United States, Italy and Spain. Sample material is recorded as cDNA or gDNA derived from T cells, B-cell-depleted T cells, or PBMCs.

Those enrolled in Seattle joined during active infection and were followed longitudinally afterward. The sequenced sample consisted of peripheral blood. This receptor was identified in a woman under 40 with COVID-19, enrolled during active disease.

The CDR3 nucleotides read TGTGCCAGCTCACCAACTTTGGGGAGATCCTACGAGCAGTACTTC. As protein: CASSPTLGRSYEQYF. The chain employs TRBV18 and TRBJ2-7; D is possibly TRBD2 (5 bases). Trimming stripped 2 bases from V and 1 base from J, with 12 bases between. Per the germline V gene, CDR1 is KGHSH and CDR2 is LQKENI. The CDR3 extends over 15 amino acids. Complete variable domain (other parts from reference TRBV18 and TRBJ2-7): NAGVMQNPRHLVRRRGQEARLRCSPMKGHSHVYWYRQLPEEGLKFMVYLQKENIIDESGMPKERFSAEFPKEGPSILRIQQVVRGDSAAYFCASSPTLGRSYEQYFGPGTRLTVT.